This T cell receptor beta chain was sequenced in a study of cytomegalovirus exposure and HLA in healthy donors. Turning to the study itself: The approximately 120 validation repertoires were produced on the same platform as the 650 or so repertoires of the first cohort. This was reported in a later analysis. Findings of the study overall: Rare sequences made up most TCRs, while some public TCRs were found in many donors.

Notes on this clone: Antigen: not known.

Donors came from a validation cohort of over 100 subjects, distinct from the first 666-subject cohort. Here immunoSEQ multiplex PCR was the method, and the copy in TCRdb shows in-frame clones only, minus some. The sample carries over 100,000 clones, around 87% recorded once. V shed 0 bases, J shed 3 bases, and the junction held 11 bases outside the gene matches. The CDR3 consists of 19 residues. Germline V gives CDR1 MNHEY, CDR2 SMNVEV (reference sequence). The TCR comes from a woman aged 18-30 years in good health and CMV-seropositive. Sequencing input: PBMCs. The rearrangement joins TRBV27 to TRBJ2-1, with 10 bases aligning to TRBD2. CDR3 protein: CASSLSPFVAGGYYNEQFF. CDR3 bases: TGTGCCAGCAGTTTATCGCCCTTTGTAGCGGGAGGTTACTACAATGAGCAGTTCTTC.